Listed below are T cell receptor beta chains from one sample, sequenced in a study of metastatic and nonmetastatic thyroid tumors. TCRdb called clones again from the PCR reads with MiXCR. The table lists about 10,000 clones, around 12% of them singletons. The source material was blood. The receptors originated from a female donor with papillary thyroid cancer or a benign thyroid nodule (not recorded which). Some clones in this sample may be carry-over from other donors' samples. CDR3s include the opening cysteine and the closing phenylalanine or tryptophan. D genes are given only for firm matches.

TRBJ2-7 TRBV5-4 TRBD1 CASSLAGGRGYEQYF
TRBJ2-5 TRBV10-1 NA CASSGQAEETQYF
TRBJ1-5 TRBV6-2/TRBV6-3 TRBD1 CASSYMAGGRRTNQPQHF
TRBJ2-4 TRBV6-1 NA CASRYRGGGGNIQYF
TRBJ2-3 TRBV10-1 NA CASSENRRTDTQYF
TRBJ1-2 TRBV6-5 NA CASSYSKSGAYTF
TRBJ1-2 TRBV19 NA CASSNVRRNGYTF
TRBJ2-1 TRBV27 TRBD2 CANSLSGGGAVNEQFF
TRBJ1-2 TRBV7-3 TRBD1 CASSLFDRDVSYTF
TRBJ1-2 TRBV6-1 NA CASSSWPGRHGYTF